Listed here are 8 T cell receptor beta chains from one sample, sequenced in a study of T cell clonality in common variable immunodeficiency. Sequencing was performed with immunoSEQ multiplex PCR; in TCRdb, only in-frame clones are kept and a portion is missing. The sample includes some 45,000 clones, none of them occurring once. Sequencing was performed on peripheral blood mononuclear cells. Receptor source: a person aged 18 to 75 in good health.

There are a few counts of this clone. The read terminates 3 residues before the CDR3 end, so the remaining end is supplied by the germline J gene. This sequence joins TRBV10-3 and TRBJ2-1; 14 bases map to TRBD2. With V trimmed by 9 bases and J by 6 bases, 1 base remained unmatched. The CDR3 consists of 13 residues. Per germline, CDR1 ENHRY and CDR2 SYGVKD. This CDR3 is CAIGTSGSNEQFF. Incomplete CDR3 DNA: TGTGCCATTGGGACTAGCGGGAGCAATGAG.

The sample holds a few counts of this clone. The read ends 3 residues early relative to the CDR3; the germline J gene fills the gap. The J gene is TRBJ1-2, the V gene TRBV7-6; TRBD1 might be the D (5 bases). V was clipped by 1 base and J by 6 bases, with 15 bases between them. CDR1 is SGHVS, CDR2 FNYEAQ, per germline. The CDR3 length is 15 residues. The CDR3 reads CASSLEVTPRDGYTF. The CDR3 DNA, read in part, is TGTGCCAGCAGCTTAGAGGTCACTCCCAGGGATGGC.

This clone was detected many times. The read halts 3 residues ahead of the CDR3 end, with the missing end drawn from the germline J gene. J is TRBJ1-2 and V is TRBV29-1, with D tentatively TRBD1 (5 bases). Trimming removed 8 bases at V and 0 bases at J, with 7 bases between. This CDR3 has 11 amino acids. CDR1 and CDR2 (germline): SQVTM, ANQGSEA. The CDR3 bases that were read are TGCAGCTCGACAGCTAACTATGGC. It translates to CSSTANYG. The full CDR3 reads CSSTANYGYTF.

This clone was seen ten or more times. The read terminates 3 residues before the CDR3 end, so the remaining end is supplied by the germline J gene. This chain uses TRBV5-6 with TRBJ1-1; D perhaps matches TRBD1 (5 bases). V was pared by 3 bases and J by 6 bases, with 9 bases between. This CDR3 region has 12 residues. Germline CDR1 is SGHDT and CDR2 is YYEEEE. The CDR3 region is CASSSGGAEAFF. CDR3 DNA, as far as it was read: TGTGCCAGCAGCTCCGGGGGGGCTGAA.

Concerning this clone: A much larger clone differs by one base, so this may be a read error. The sequenced CDR3 bases are TGCGCCAGCAGCTCTCGACAGGGGTCAGATACC. Translation: CASSSRQGSDT. Given in full, the CDR3 is CASSSRQGSDTQYF. The chain carries TRBV5-1 and TRBJ2-5; 8 nucleotides match TRBD1. The CDR3 end falls 3 residues outside the read, so it is completed with the germline J gene. The CDR3 covers 14 residues. Germline CDR1 SGHRS, CDR2 YFSETQ.

This clone was observed many times. The CDR3 is cut off 3 residues early in the read; its end comes from the germline J gene. This sequence joins TRBV20-1 and TRBJ1-4, with TRBD1 matching 8 bases. Germline V gene lookup returns CDR1 DFQATT and CDR2 SNEGSKA (reference sequence). The CDR3 consists of 13 residues. J was trimmed by 8 bases and V by 6 bases; bases with no gene match: 8. The sequenced part of the CDR3 DNA is TGCAGTGCCCTAGGACAGGGTGAGGAAAAA. It yields the protein CSALGQGEEK. The entire CDR3 protein is CSALGQGEEKLFF.

In this sample, this clone turned up many times. The read stops 3 residues short of the end of the CDR3; the missing end is completed from the germline J gene. The chain carries TRBV30 and TRBJ2-1, with 11 bases matching TRBD2. Germline CDR1 and CDR2: GTSNPN and SVGIG (reference sequence). V was clipped by 3 bases and J by 2 bases; unmatched bases: 6. The CDR3 is 16 amino acids. The covered CDR3 bases are TGTGCCTGGAGACAATCGGGACTAGCGGCCTACAATGAG. As protein: CAWRQSGLAAYNE. Given in full, the CDR3 is CAWRQSGLAAYNEQFF.

This clone was counted many times. The read ends 3 residues early relative to the CDR3; the germline J gene fills the gap. The genes are TRBV2 and TRBJ2-5; 9 bases line up with TRBD2. V trimming: 5 bases; J trimming: 0 bases; junction bases outside the gene matches: 4. The V gene's germline CDR1 is SNHLY and CDR2 FYNNEI. There are 15 residues in the CDR3. CDR3 in amino acids: CASSPERGDQETQYF. The covered CDR3 bases are TGTGCCAGCAGTCCAGAGCGGGGGGACCAAGAGACC.